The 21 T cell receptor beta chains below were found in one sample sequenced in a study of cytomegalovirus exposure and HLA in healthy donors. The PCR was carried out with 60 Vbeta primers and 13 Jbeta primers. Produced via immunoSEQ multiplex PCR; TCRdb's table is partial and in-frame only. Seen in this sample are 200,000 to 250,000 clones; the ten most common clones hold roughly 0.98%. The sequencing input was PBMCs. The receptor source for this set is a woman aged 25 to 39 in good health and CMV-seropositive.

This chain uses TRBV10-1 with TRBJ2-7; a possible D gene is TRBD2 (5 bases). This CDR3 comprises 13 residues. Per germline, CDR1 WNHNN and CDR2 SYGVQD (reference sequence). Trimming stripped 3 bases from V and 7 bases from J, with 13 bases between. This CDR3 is CASSDRHPGEQYF. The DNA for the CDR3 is TGCGCCAGCAGTGATAGACACCCGGGGGAGCAGTACTTC.

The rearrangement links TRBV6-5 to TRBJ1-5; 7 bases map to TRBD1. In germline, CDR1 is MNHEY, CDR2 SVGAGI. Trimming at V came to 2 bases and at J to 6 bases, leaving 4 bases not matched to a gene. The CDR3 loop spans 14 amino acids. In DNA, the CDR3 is TGTGCCAGCAGTTACCGACAGGGTCTTCAGCCCCAGCATTTT. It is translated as CASSYRQGLQPQHF.

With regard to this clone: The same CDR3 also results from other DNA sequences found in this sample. CDR3 sequence reads: CAWSVVRGTEAFF. DNA of the CDR3: TGTGCCTGGAGTGTTGTGAGAGGCACTGAAGCTTTCTTT. The rearrangement joins TRBV30 to TRBJ1-1; D uncertain. V dropped 0 bases and J dropped 4 bases, with 9 bases sitting between them. Per germline, CDR1 GTSNPN and CDR2 SVGIG (reference sequence). The CDR3 has 13 amino acids.

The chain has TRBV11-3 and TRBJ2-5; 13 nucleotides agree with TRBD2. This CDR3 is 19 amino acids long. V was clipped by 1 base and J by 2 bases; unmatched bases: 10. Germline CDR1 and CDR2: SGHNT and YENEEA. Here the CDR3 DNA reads TGTGCCAGCAGCTTAGGCGCCGGGACTAGCGGGACCCGGCAAGAGACCCAGTACTTC. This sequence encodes CASSLGAGTSGTRQETQYF.

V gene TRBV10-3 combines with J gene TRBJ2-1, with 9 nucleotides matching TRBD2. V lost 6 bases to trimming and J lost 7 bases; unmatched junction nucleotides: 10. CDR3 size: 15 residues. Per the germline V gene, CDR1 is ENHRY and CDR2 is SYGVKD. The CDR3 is CAISPASGNLNEQFF. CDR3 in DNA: TGTGCCATCAGCCCCGCTAGCGGGAATTTAAATGAGCAGTTCTTC.

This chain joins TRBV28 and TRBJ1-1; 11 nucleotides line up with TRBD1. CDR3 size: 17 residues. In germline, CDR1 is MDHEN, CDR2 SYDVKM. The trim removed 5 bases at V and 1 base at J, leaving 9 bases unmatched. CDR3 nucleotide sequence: TGTGCCAGCAGTCCCACTCTCGGACAGGGGGCGAACACTGAAGCTTTCTTT. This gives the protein CASSPTLGQGANTEAFF.

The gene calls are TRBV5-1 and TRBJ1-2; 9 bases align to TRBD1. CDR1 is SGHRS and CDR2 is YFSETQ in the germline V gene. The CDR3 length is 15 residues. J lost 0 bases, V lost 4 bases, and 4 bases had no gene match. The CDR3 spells CASSRDRGSNYGYTF. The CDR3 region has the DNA TGCGCCAGCAGCCGAGACAGGGGGTCTAACTATGGCTACACCTTC.

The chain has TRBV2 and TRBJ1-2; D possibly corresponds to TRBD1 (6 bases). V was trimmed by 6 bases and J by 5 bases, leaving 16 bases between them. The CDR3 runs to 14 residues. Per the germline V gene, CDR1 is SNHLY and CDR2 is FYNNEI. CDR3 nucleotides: TGTGCCAGCAGACTCACAGGGATAGGGTATGGCTACACCTTC. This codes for CASRLTGIGYGYTF.

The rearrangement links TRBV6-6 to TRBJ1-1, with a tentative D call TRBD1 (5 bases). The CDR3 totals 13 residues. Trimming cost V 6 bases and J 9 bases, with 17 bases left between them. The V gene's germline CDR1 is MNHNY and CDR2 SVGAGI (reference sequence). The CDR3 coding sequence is TGTGCCAGCAGGCCGGGACTGGCAGATAAAGCTTTCTTT. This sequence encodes CASRPGLADKAFF.

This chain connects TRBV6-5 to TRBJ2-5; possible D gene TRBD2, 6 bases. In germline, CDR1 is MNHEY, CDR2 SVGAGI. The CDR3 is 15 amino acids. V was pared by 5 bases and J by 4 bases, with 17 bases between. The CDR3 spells CASSRVGSLGETQYF. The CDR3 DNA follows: TGTGCCAGCAGTCGCGTCGGGAGCTTAGGAGAGACCCAGTACTTC.

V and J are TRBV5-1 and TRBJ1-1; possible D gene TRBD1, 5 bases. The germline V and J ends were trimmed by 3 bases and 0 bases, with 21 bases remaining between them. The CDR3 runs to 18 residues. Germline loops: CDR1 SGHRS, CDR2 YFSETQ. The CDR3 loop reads CASSWDGGRGVMNTEAFF. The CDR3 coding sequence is TGCGCCAGCAGCTGGGACGGGGGGAGGGGAGTCATGAACACTGAAGCTTTCTTT.

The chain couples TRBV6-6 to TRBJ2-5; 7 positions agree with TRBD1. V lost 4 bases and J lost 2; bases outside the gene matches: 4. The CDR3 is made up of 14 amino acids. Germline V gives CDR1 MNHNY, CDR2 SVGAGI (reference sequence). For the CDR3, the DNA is TGTGCCAGCAGTTCGACAGGGCGGCAAGAGACCCAGTACTTC. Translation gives CASSSTGRQETQYF.

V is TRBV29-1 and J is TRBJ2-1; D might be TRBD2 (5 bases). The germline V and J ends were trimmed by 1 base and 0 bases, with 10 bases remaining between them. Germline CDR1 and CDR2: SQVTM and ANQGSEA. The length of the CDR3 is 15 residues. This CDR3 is CSVEGSAGSYNEQFF. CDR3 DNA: TGCAGCGTTGAAGGGAGCGCGGGCTCCTACAATGAGCAGTTCTTC.

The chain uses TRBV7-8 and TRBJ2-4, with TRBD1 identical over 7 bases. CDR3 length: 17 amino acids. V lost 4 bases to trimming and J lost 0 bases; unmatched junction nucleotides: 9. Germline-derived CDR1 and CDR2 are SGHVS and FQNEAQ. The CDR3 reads CASSSDRVKLAKNIQYF. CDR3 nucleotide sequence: TGTGCCAGCAGCTCCGACAGGGTGAAACTAGCCAAAAACATTCAGTACTTC.

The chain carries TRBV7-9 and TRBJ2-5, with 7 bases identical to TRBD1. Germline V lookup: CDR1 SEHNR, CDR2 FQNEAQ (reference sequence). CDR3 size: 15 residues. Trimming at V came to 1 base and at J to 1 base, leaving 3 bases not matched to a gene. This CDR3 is CASSLGGTAQETQYF. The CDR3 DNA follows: TGTGCCAGCAGCTTAGGGGGGACAGCCCAAGAGACCCAGTACTTC.

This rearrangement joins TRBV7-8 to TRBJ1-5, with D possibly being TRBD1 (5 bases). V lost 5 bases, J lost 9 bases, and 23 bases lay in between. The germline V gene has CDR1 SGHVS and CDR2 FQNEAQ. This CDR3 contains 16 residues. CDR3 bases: TGTGCCAGCAGCCAGCTCCCTCTGCAGGGTGTAGGGCCCCAGCATTTT. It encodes CASSQLPLQGVGPQHF.

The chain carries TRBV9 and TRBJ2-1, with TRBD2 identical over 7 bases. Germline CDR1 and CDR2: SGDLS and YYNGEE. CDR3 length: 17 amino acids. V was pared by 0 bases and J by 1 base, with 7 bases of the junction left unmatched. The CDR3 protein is CASSVAGGGSSYNEQFF. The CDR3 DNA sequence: TGTGCCAGCAGCGTAGCGGGGGGAGGGTCATCCTACAATGAGCAGTTCTTC.

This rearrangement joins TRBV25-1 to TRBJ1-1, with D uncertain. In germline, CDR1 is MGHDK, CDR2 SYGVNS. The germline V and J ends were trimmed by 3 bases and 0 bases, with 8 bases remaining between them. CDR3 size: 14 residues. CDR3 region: CASSDRLMNTEAFF. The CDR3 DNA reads TGTGCCAGCAGTGACAGGCTAATGAACACTGAAGCTTTCTTT.

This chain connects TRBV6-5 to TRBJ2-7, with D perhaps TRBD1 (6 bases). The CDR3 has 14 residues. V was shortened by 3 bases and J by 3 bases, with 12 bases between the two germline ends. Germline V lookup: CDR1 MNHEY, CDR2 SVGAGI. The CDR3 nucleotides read TGTGCCAGCAGTTATTATCAGGGGTTCTACGAGCAGTACTTC. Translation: CASSYYQGFYEQYF.

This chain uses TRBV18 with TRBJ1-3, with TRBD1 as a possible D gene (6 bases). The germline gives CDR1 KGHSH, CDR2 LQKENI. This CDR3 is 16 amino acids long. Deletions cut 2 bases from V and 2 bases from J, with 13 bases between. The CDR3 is CASSPFSGDTGNTIYF. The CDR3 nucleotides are TGTGCCAGCTCACCATTCTCCGGGGACACTGGAAACACCATATATTTT.

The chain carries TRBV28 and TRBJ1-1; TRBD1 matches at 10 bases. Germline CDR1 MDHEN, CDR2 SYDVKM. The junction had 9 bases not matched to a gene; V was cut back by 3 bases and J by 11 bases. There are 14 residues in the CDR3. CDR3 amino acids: CASSLGQGLIGAFF. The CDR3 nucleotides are TGTGCCAGCAGTTTGGGACAGGGGTTAATAGGGGCTTTCTTT.